Sequencing of this TCR beta chain was carried out in a study of OX40 agonist ivuxolimab in advanced cancers. TCRdb keeps only in-frame clones here, not all; method: immunoSEQ multiplex PCR. The table lists just under 75,000 clones, 80% to 95% of them singletons. The CDR3 consists of 13 residues. The sequence came from an adult with an advanced solid tumor such as melanoma, head and neck, liver or kidney cancer. The chain has TRBV21-1 and TRBJ1-2; no check of the table's D call, TRBD1, against the DNA was made. TRBV21-1 is annotated as a pseudogene. Specimen: CD4+ or CD8+ T cells sorted from blood, collected in a trial of the OX40 agonist ivuxolimab. The CDR3 sequence is CASVQGGFHGYTF. The CDR3 DNA follows: TGTGCCAGCGTTCAGGGGGGATTCCATGGCTACACCTTC.